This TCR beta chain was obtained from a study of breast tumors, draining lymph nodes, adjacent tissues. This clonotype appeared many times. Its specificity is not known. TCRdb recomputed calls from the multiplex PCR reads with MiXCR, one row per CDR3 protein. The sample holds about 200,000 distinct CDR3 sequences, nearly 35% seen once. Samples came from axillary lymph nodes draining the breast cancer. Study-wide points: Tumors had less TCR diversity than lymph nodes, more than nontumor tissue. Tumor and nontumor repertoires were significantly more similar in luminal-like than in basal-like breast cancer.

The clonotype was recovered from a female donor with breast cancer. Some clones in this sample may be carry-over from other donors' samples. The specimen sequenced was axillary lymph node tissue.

CDR3 amino acids: CASSSGGTSGSLFF. As DNA, the CDR3 is TGTGCCAGTAGTTCCGGAGGAACTAGCGGGAGTTTGTTTTTT. This sequence joins TRBV19 and TRBJ2-2; TRBD2 aligns across 11 bases. Germline CDR1 is LNHDA and CDR2 is SQIVND (reference sequence). The CDR3 is 14 amino acids. The V gene end was trimmed by 5 bases and the J gene end by 15 bases; junction bases not matched to a gene: 11.